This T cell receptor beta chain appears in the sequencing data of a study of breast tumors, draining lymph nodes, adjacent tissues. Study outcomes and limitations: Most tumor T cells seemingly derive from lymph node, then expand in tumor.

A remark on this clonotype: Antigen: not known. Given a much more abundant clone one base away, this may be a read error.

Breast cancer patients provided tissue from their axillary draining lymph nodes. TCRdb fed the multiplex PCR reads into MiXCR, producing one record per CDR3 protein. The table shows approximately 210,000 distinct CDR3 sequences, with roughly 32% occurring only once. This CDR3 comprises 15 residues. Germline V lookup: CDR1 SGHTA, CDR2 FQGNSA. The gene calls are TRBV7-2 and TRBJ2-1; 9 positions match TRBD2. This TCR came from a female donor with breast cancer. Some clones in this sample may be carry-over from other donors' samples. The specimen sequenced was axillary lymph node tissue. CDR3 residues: CASSLGLAATNGQFF. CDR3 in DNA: TGTGCCAGCAGCTTAGGACTAGCGGCCACTAATGGGCAGTTCTTC. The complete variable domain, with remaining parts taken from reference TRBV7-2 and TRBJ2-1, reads GAGVSQSPSNKVTEKGKDVELRCDPISGHTALYWYRQSLGQGLEFLIYFQGNSAPDKSGLPSDRFSAERTGGSVSTLTIQRTQQEDSAVYLCASSLGLAATNGQFFGPGTRLTVL.